The 31 T cell receptor beta chains below come from one sample, sequenced in a study of cytomegalovirus exposure and HLA in healthy donors. A multiplex PCR was run with 60 Vbeta primers and 13 Jbeta primers. Assay used: immunoSEQ multiplex PCR; TCRdb lists only in-frame clones, some missing. The table shows about 130,000 clones, with around three quarters occurring only once. The sample taken for sequencing was PBMCs. These TCRs come from a woman aged 45-65 years in good health and CMV-seronegative.

This chain joins TRBV19 and TRBJ2-1; the match to TRBD2 covers 9 bases. Germline CDR1 reads LNHDA; CDR2 reads SQIVND (reference sequence). CDR3 length equals 17 residues. V shed 6 bases and J 8 bases; nucleotides not matched to a gene: 17. CDR3 sequence (DNA): TGTGCCAGTAGGTCTAAAGGTATAGCGGGAGTTGGCGATGAGCAGTTCTTC. This gives the protein CASRSKGIAGVGDEQFF.

On this clone: Compared with germline, one end of the junction differs, possibly owing to a read error. V gene TRBV7-9 combines with J gene TRBJ2-5, with D unresolved. Germline V gives CDR1 SEHNR, CDR2 FQNEAQ (reference sequence). CDR3 size: 11 residues. The CDR3 bases are TGTTCCAGCAGCTTAATCGGGACCCAGTACTTC. Translating it yields CSSSLIGTQYF.

CDR3 nucleotide sequence: TGTGCCGTCAATCCCCCAGCTACAGGGTTTGGCGGCTACACCTTC. Amino acid sequence: CAVNPPATGFGGYTF. This chain joins TRBV28 and TRBJ1-2, with D maybe TRBD1 (6 bases). Germline values: CDR1 MDHEN, CDR2 SYDVKM. V gave up 11 bases and J gave up 8 bases, with 27 bases separating them. The CDR3 spans 15 residues.

The chain links TRBV27 to TRBJ1-1, with TRBD1 identical over 8 bases. The CDR3 contains 15 residues. Trimming at V came to 8 bases and at J to 11 bases, leaving 19 bases not matched to a gene. Germline CDR1 MNHEY, CDR2 SMNVEV (reference sequence). This CDR3 reads CASVREAAGRGLAFF. CDR3 nucleotide sequence: TGTGCCAGCGTTAGGGAGGCAGCGGGCAGGGGGCTTGCTTTCTTT.

V is TRBV11-2 and J is TRBJ2-7; 7 bases align to TRBD1. Germline V CDR1 and CDR2: SGHAT, FQNNGV. CDR3 length: 15 amino acids. The V segment lost 5 bases and the J segment 2 bases; nucleotides outside the gene matches: 9. The CDR3 bases are TGTGCCAGCAGCCCTCGTCGAGGGGGCCCCTACGAGCAGTACTTC. Protein sequence: CASSPRRGGPYEQYF.

This sequence joins TRBV28 and TRBJ1-6; 11 bases align to TRBD1. The CDR3 loop spans 16 amino acids. V trimming: 2 bases; J trimming: 10 bases; junction bases outside the gene matches: 7. Per the germline V gene, CDR1 is MDHEN and CDR2 is SYDVKM. CDR3 nucleotide sequence: TGTGCCAGCAGTTTAAGTCCGGACAGGGGGCTATCACCCCTCCACTTT. It yields the protein CASSLSPDRGLSPLHF.

The chain couples TRBV5-1 to TRBJ2-1, with D unresolved. Germline loops: CDR1 SGHRS, CDR2 YFSETQ. The CDR3 is 13 amino acids. V lost 0 bases and J 7 bases, leaving 8 bases between the germline ends. CDR3 nucleotide sequence: TGCGCCAGCAGCTTGGACCCCCGGAATGAGCAGTTCTTC. Amino acid sequence: CASSLDPRNEQFF.

This rearrangement joins TRBV19 to TRBJ1-5; D gene ambiguous. Trimming cost V 3 bases and J 4 bases, with 7 bases left between them. Germline assignment: CDR1 LNHDA and CDR2 SQIVND (reference sequence). The CDR3 sequence is 13 residues long. For the CDR3, the DNA is TGTGCCAGTAGTATTGGAGGTAATCAGCCCCAGCATTTT. Its translation is CASSIGGNQPQHF.

The gene calls are TRBV25-1 and TRBJ2-7; D perhaps matches TRBD2 (5 bases). V lost 6 bases and J 0 bases, leaving 24 bases between the germline ends. The germline V gene encodes CDR1 MGHDK and CDR2 SYGVNS. The CDR3 spans 18 residues. CDR3 amino acids: CASSPSPGLAPSSYEQYF. The CDR3, as DNA: TGTGCCAGCAGCCCAAGCCCCGGACTCGCCCCGAGCTCCTACGAGCAGTACTTC.

The V call is TRBV11-3, the J call TRBJ2-7; 8 bases match TRBD2. V lost 2 bases, J lost 3 bases, and 6 bases stayed unmatched. CDR1 and CDR2 (germline): SGHNT, YENEEA. This CDR3 contains 15 residues. The CDR3 DNA reads as TGTGCCAGCAGCTTAACGAGCGGGAGTGGCTACGAGCAGTACTTC. It encodes CASSLTSGSGYEQYF.

This clone occurred a few times. The rearrangement uses TRBV28 and TRBJ1-1; D gene unclear. The CDR3 runs 14 residues. V lost 4 bases to trimming and J lost 1 base, with 10 bases between them. The germline V gene encodes CDR1 MDHEN and CDR2 SYDVKM. This CDR3 reads CASSSPPENTEAFF. CDR3 nucleotide sequence: TGTGCCAGCAGTTCCCCTCCAGAGAACACTGAAGCTTTCTTT. Using reference TRBV28 and TRBJ1-1 for the parts outside the CDR3, the full variable domain is DVKVTQSSRYLVKRTGEKVFLECVQDMDHENMFWYRQDPGLGLRLIYFSYDVKMKEKGDIPEGYSVSREKKERFSLILESASTNQTSMYLCASSSPPENTEAFFGQGTRLTVV.

CDR3 region: CAWRPRGRYNSPLHF. The CDR3 DNA reads as TGTGCCTGGAGACCTAGAGGGCGTTATAATTCACCCCTCCACTTT. The chain links TRBV30 to TRBJ1-6; unclear D gene. Trimming took 3 bases from V and 4 from J, leaving 13 bases between them. Germline loops: CDR1 GTSNPN, CDR2 SVGIG (reference sequence). The CDR3 spans 15 residues. The complete variable domain, with remaining parts taken from reference TRBV30 and TRBJ1-6, reads SQTIHQWPATLVQPVGSPLSLECTVEGTSNPNLYWYRQAAGRGLQLLFYSVGIGQISSEVPQNLSASRPQDRQFILSSKKLLLSDSGFYLCAWRPRGRYNSPLHFGNGTRLTVT.

The chain's CDR3 is CASSGGLGARDQPQHF. CDR3 sequence (DNA): TGTGCCAGCTCAGGGGGCCTTGGGGCGCGCGATCAGCCCCAGCATTTT. V is TRBV28 and J is TRBJ1-5; 8 nucleotides match TRBD1. Germline-derived CDR1 and CDR2 are MDHEN and SYDVKM. CDR3 size: 16 residues. V lost 8 bases, J lost 5 bases, and 14 bases stayed unmatched.

The chain links TRBV18 to TRBJ2-5; 7 positions agree with TRBD2. The J call could be wrong; TRBJ2-7 is a better fit for the DNA end. The CDR3 has 15 amino acids. Germline lookup yields CDR1 KGHSH and CDR2 LQKENI. DNA for the CDR3: TGTGCCAGCTCACCTGAAACTAGCGTCGGAAACGAGCAGTACTTC. Its translation is CASSPETSVGNEQYF.

This chain connects TRBV4-3 to TRBJ2-2, with 8 bases lining up with TRBD2. This CDR3 spans 17 amino acids. V lost 3 bases, J lost 6 bases, and 12 bases stayed unmatched. From germline, CDR1 is LGHNA and CDR2 YSLEER. The DNA for the CDR3 is TGCGCCAGCAGCCATCCCACGAGGGCTAGCGGGCCCGGGGAGCTGTTTTTT. This gives the protein CASSHPTRASGPGELFF.

The genes are TRBV5-6 and TRBJ1-1, with 7 nucleotides matching TRBD1. The CDR3 length is 14 residues. The ends lost 2 bases at V and 0 bases at J; junction bases unmatched: 1. The germline V gene encodes CDR1 SGHDT and CDR2 YYEEEE. For the CDR3, the DNA is TGTGCCAGCAGCTTTACAGGGGTGAACACTGAAGCTTTCTTT. It codes for CASSFTGVNTEAFF.

The chain carries TRBV11-1 and TRBJ1-3; 10 bases line up with TRBD1. With 4 bases clipped from V and 3 bases from J, the junction kept 3 bases outside the gene matches. Germline CDR1 and CDR2: SGHAT and FQDESV (reference sequence). The CDR3 length is 15 residues. Here the CDR3 reads CASSSTGGLGNTIYF. The CDR3 coding sequence is TGTGCCAGCAGCTCGACAGGGGGCCTTGGAAACACCATATATTTT.

V gene TRBV19 combines with J gene TRBJ2-2; a weak D match, TRBD2 (5 bases). Trimming cost V 5 bases and J 2 bases, with 12 bases left between them. CDR3 length equals 15 residues. Per germline, CDR1 LNHDA and CDR2 SQIVND (reference sequence). Here the CDR3 DNA reads TGTGCCAGTAGTCCGAGGACGGGAAACACCGGGGAGCTGTTTTTT. It encodes CASSPRTGNTGELFF.

The rearrangement joins TRBV28 to TRBJ2-3; D remains ambiguous. The CDR3 length is 15 residues. In germline, CDR1 is MDHEN, CDR2 SYDVKM. The V and J ends lost 3 bases and 0 bases respectively, with 10 bases between them. The CDR3 region is CASSLTAASTDTQYF. In DNA form, the CDR3 reads TGTGCCAGCAGTTTGACTGCGGCTAGCACAGATACGCAGTATTTT.

The V gene is TRBV27, the J gene TRBJ2-1; 9 nucleotides align to TRBD2. V gave up 1 base and J gave up 8 bases; unmatched junction bases: 6. The CDR3 totals 15 residues. Germline assignment: CDR1 MNHEY and CDR2 SMNVEV (reference sequence). The CDR3 coding sequence is TGTGCCAGCAGTTTATATAGCGGGAGTAAGGATGAGCAGTTCTTC. It is translated as CASSLYSGSKDEQFF.

This chain connects TRBV5-1 to TRBJ2-3; 11 nucleotides agree with TRBD2. V lost 4 bases and J lost 5; bases outside the gene matches: 9. The CDR3 consists of 16 residues. Germline V gene data show CDR1 as SGHRS and CDR2 as YFSETQ. CDR3: CASSGLTGTSGDTQYF. As DNA, the CDR3 is TGCGCCAGCAGCGGACTCACTGGGACTAGCGGAGATACGCAGTATTTT.

In regard to this clone: At one end the junction does not follow the germline gene, possibly because of a read error. The chain recombines TRBV7-7 with TRBJ2-1; D call uncertain. This CDR3 region has 13 residues. Germline V gene data show CDR1 as SSHAT and CDR2 as FNYEAQ (reference sequence). CDR3 in amino acids: CASSPLALNEQFF. Written as DNA, the CDR3 is TGTGCTAGCAGCCCCCTTGCGTTAAATGAGCAGTTCTTC.

The V call is TRBV7-2, the J call TRBJ2-5; possible D gene TRBD1, 5 bases. Germline V lookup: CDR1 SGHTA, CDR2 FQGNSA. This CDR3 has 14 amino acids. The V end lost 5 bases, the J end lost 5 bases, and 15 bases lay between the germline ends. The CDR3 region is CASSRVVGPETQYF. The CDR3 coding sequence is TGTGCCAGCAGCCGCGTTGTGGGGCCGGAGACCCAGTACTTC.

The rearrangement joins TRBV7-2 to TRBJ1-2; a weak D match, TRBD1 (5 bases). Germline CDR1 and CDR2: SGHTA and FQGNSA. Trimming removed 8 bases from V and 8 bases from J, with 12 bases in between. The CDR3 extends over 11 amino acids. The CDR3 DNA is TGTGCCAGCGGGAGGGGCGGGGGCTACACCTTC. Translation: CASGRGGGYTF.

The rearrangement links TRBV15 to TRBJ1-5; D is unresolved. Germline V CDR1 and CDR2: LNHNV, YYDKDF (reference sequence). Trimming cost V 7 bases and J 5 bases, with 12 bases left between them. This CDR3 has 13 amino acids. The CDR3 DNA is TGTGCCACCAATACGGTTATAGATCAGCCCCAGCATTTT. It yields the protein CATNTVIDQPQHF.

The chain is built from TRBV5-4 and TRBJ1-1; possibly TRBD1 for D (5 bases). Trimming removed 4 bases at V and 6 bases at J, with 13 bases between. CDR1 is SGHNT, CDR2 YYREEE, per germline (reference sequence). The CDR3 runs to 13 residues. The CDR3 loop reads CASSTGPVPEAFF. The CDR3 DNA is TGTGCCAGCAGCACAGGACCGGTCCCTGAAGCTTTCTTT.

The rearrangement uses TRBV7-2 and TRBJ2-5; 7 nucleotides line up with TRBD1. Germline trimming cut 5 bases from V and 4 bases from J; bases unmatched to any gene: 10. The CDR3 runs 15 residues. Germline CDR1 is SGHTA and CDR2 is FQGNSA. In nucleotides, the CDR3 is TGTGCCAGCAGCCCCCACGGACAGGCGGGAGAGACCCAGTACTTC. Encoded protein: CASSPHGQAGETQYF.

This clone was seen at least ten times. The sample has other DNA sequences that encode this CDR3 too. The chain combines TRBV5-1 with TRBJ2-1; TRBD2 is a possible D gene (6 bases). This CDR3 region has 15 residues. Germline V lookup: CDR1 SGHRS, CDR2 YFSETQ. V was cut by 4 bases and J by 0 bases, with 11 bases left in between. The CDR3 reads CASSTDGSSYNEQFF. The CDR3 nucleotides read TGCGCCAGCAGCACCGACGGGAGCTCCTACAATGAGCAGTTCTTC.

This chain joins TRBV11-3 and TRBJ2-2; tentative D call: TRBD2 (6 bases). Per germline, CDR1 SGHNT and CDR2 YENEEA. V lost 4 bases and J 3 bases, leaving 9 bases between the germline ends. This CDR3 has 14 amino acids. The CDR3 nucleotides are TGTGCCAGCAGCTGGGACTTATACACCGGGGAGCTGTTTTTT. Translated: CASSWDLYTGELFF.

The chain carries TRBV28 and TRBJ2-7, with D possibly being TRBD2 (6 bases). Trimming took off 3 bases at V and 1 base at J, with 10 bases between the two ends. In germline, CDR1 is MDHEN, CDR2 SYDVKM. CDR3 length: 14 residues. CDR3 in DNA: TGTGCCAGCAGTTTTGTCGGGGGATCCTACGAGCAGTACTTC. This translates into CASSFVGGSYEQYF.

This chain uses TRBV7-2 with TRBJ2-5; 8 bases agree with TRBD2. Near its end, the DNA agrees better with TRBJ2-7, so the J call may be wrong. The CDR3 has 14 residues. Germline assignment: CDR1 SGHTA and CDR2 FQGNSA. The CDR3 region is CASSSLAGPYEQYF. The CDR3 DNA follows: TGTGCCAGCAGCTCGCTAGCGGGCCCCTACGAGCAGTACTTC.